Listed below are T cell receptor beta chains from one sample, sequenced in a study of blood T cells in healthy people across ages. TCRdb recomputed calls from the 5' RACE reads with MiXCR, one row per CDR3 protein. The sample carries approximately 690,000 distinct CDR3 sequences, roughly two fifths recorded once. The specimen sequenced was blood. These receptors all stem from a man of 80 years or more in good health. The CDR3 runs from the conserved cysteine through the conserved F or W. The D gene is left open where the match is weak. Rows may omit the clone size; those that give it use once, few, many or a size class.

d_gene	v_gene	abundance	j_gene	CDR3nt	CDR3aa
NA	TRBV7-9	NA	TRBJ1-5	TGTGCCAGCAGCCAACAGGACTACGATACGCAGCATTTT	CASSQQDYDTQHF
NA	TRBV28	NA	TRBJ2-1	TGTGCCAGCAGTTTAAACATGGAGCAGTTCTTC	CASSLNMEQFF
TRBD1	TRBV27	few	TRBJ2-7	TGTGCCAGCAGTCCTCCCAGTCAGCGACAGGGCCACGAGCAGTACTTC	CASSPPSQRQGHEQYF
NA	TRBV7-2	NA	TRBJ2-3	TGTGCCAGCAGCCCTACTAGCAGGAGCGATACGCAGTATTTT	CASSPTSRSDTQYF
NA	TRBV23-1	NA	TRBJ1-4	TGCGCCAGCAATTCGAGGGGGGGAGAAAAACTGTTTTTT	CASNSRGGEKLFF
NA	TRBV7-2	once	TRBJ1-4	TGTGCCAGCAGTCTTATCTCACTAAATAATGAAAAACTGTTTTTT	CASSLISLNNEKLFF
NA	TRBV12-3/TRBV12-4	NA	TRBJ1-4	TGTGCCAGCAGAACTCAGGGTTCGGAAAAACTGTTTTTT	CASRTQGSEKLFF
NA	TRBV7-9	NA	TRBJ2-1	TGTGCCAGCACCATCCTTTCTGCGGACAATGAGCAGTTCTTC	CASTILSADNEQFF
NA	TRBV20-1	NA	TRBJ2-5	TGCAGTGCTAGAGATGAGGGTACCGGAGAGACCCAGTACTTC	CSARDEGTGETQYF
NA	TRBV20-1	few	TRBJ1-2	TGCAGTGCTAGCCCGACAGTTTCAAATGGCTACACCTTC	CSASPTVSNGYTF
TRBD2	TRBV7-6	many	TRBJ2-7	TGTGCCAGCAGCTTTCGTGCGGGGGTCTCCTACGAGCAGTACTTC	CASSFRAGVSYEQYF
NA	TRBV25-1	NA	TRBJ1-1	TGTGCCAGCACCGCCGACAGTAAAGGTGAAGCTTTCTTT	CASTADSKGEAFF
TRBD2	TRBV28	NA	TRBJ2-4	TGTGCCAGCAGAGTAGCGGGACTTAATGAGCAGTACTTC	CASRVAGLNEQYF
TRBD1	TRBV20-1	NA	TRBJ2-7	TGCAGTGCTCGTAGAAGGGGACAGCCTCTCCTCGAGCAGTACTTC	CSARRRGQPLLEQYF
TRBD1	TRBV6-2/TRBV6-3	NA	TRBJ1-5	TGTGCCAGCACCAAGGCCGGGACAGGGGGGCAGCCCCAGCATTTT	CASTKAGTGGQPQHF
TRBD1	TRBV7-8	few	TRBJ2-7	TGTGCCAGCAGCTTAATGACGGGACAGGGGGTTTACGAGCAGTACTTC	CASSLMTGQGVYEQYF
NA	TRBV2	NA	TRBJ2-3	TGTGCCAGCATTCGTCGACTTTCCACAGATACGCAGTATTTT	CASIRRLSTDTQYF
TRBD1	TRBV3-1	NA	TRBJ1-2	TGTGCCAACAGCCAAGATCCCAGGGGGGATTTCACCTTC	CANSQDPRGDFTF
NA	TRBV9	NA	TRBJ1-1	TGTGCCAGCAGCCCCAAGGGAGTAGTAATCGACACTGAAGCTTTCTTT	CASSPKGVVIDTEAFF
TRBD1	TRBV29-1	NA	TRBJ1-4	TGCAGCGCCAGGGGGCCGACTAATGAAAAACTGTTTTTT	CSARGPTNEKLFF
NA	TRBV28	many	TRBJ2-5	TGTGCCAGCAGTTTTAGTAGGAGCCGAGAGACCCAGTACTTC	CASSFSRSRETQYF
NA	TRBV3-1	NA	TRBJ2-2	TGTGCCAGCAGCCAAGCTGTCGCCGGGGAGCTGTTTTTT	CASSQAVAGELFF
NA	TRBV11-2	few	TRBJ2-5	TGTGCCAGCACCCTGGGGCGCTCTAGTCATTGGCGAGAGACCCAGTACTTC	CASTLGRSSHWRETQYF
NA	TRBV29-1	many	TRBJ1-2	TGCAGCGTTCCCGCGGTTCGGGGAGGGAATGGCTACACCTTC	CSVPAVRGGNGYTF
NA	TRBV6-2/TRBV6-3	NA	TRBJ2-5	TGTGCCAGCAGTTACTACCCAGGGGGGGTTGAGACCCAGTACTTC	CASSYYPGGVETQYF
TRBD2	TRBV20-1	few	TRBJ2-7	TGCAGTGCTGGGGGACTAGCGGGAGTGGGCTACGAGCAGTACTTC	CSAGGLAGVGYEQYF
TRBD2	TRBV20-1	few	TRBJ2-1	TGCAGTGCTCATACGGCAAGCGGGGGAGCCTACAATGAGCAGTTCTTC	CSAHTASGGAYNEQFF
NA	TRBV20-1	NA	TRBJ1-1	TGCAGTGCTAGACAGGATCACACTGAAGCTTTCTTT	CSARQDHTEAFF
NA	TRBV4-1	NA	TRBJ1-4	TGCGCCAGCAGCCAGAGGACCACTTTGCGAGAAAAACTGTTTTTT	CASSQRTTLREKLFF
NA	TRBV20-1	few	TRBJ2-7	TGCAGTGTTAGGGCGAGAAGACCCTACGAGCAGTACTTC	CSVRARRPYEQYF
TRBD2	TRBV7-2	few	TRBJ2-6	TGTGCCAGCAGCTTAAACGTCCTAGCGGGAGTTGTAGCTGGGGCCAACGTCCTGACTTTC	CASSLNVLAGVVAGANVLTF
TRBD1	TRBV20-1	many	TRBJ1-5	TGCAGTGCTATTCGACCTTCCCAGGGGACAGGGGCTCAGCCCCAGCATTTT	CSAIRPSQGTGAQPQHF
TRBD1	TRBV10-3	NA	TRBJ2-3	TGTGCCATCAGTACGCAGGGGACAGGGGGCTTAGATACGCAGTATTTT	CAISTQGTGGLDTQYF
NA	TRBV6-2/TRBV6-3	few	TRBJ2-1	TGTGCCAGCACTCTTCCGGTGGGGTCCCACAATGAGCAGTTCTTC	CASTLPVGSHNEQFF
NA	TRBV20-1	NA	TRBJ2-1	TGCAGTGCTAGGGTAAACCGGGATAAGGGCTACAATGAGCAGTTCTTC	CSARVNRDKGYNEQFF
NA	TRBV4-3	NA	TRBJ2-7	TGCGCCAGCAGCCAAACTCACGTCGGTTCCGAGGCCCAGTACTTC	CASSQTHVGSEAQYF
NA	TRBV7-2	once	TRBJ1-1	TGTGCCAGCAGCTTTAAGTGGGACACTGAAGCTTTCTTT	CASSFKWDTEAFF
NA	TRBV9	NA	TRBJ2-1	TGTGCCAGCAGCGGGACAGAGATGGATGAGCAGTTCTTC	CASSGTEMDEQFF
NA	TRBV20-1	NA	TRBJ1-2	TGCAGTGTCACAGCGGTGAACTATGGCTACACCTTC	CSVTAVNYGYTF
TRBD1	TRBV25-1	NA	TRBJ2-5	TGTGCCAGCAGCGCGGGACAGGGGGCAGAGACCCGGTACTTC	CASSAGQGAETRYF
NA	TRBV4-3	NA	TRBJ1-2	TGCGCCAGCAGCGTCCAGGTTAACTATGGCTACACCTTC	CASSVQVNYGYTF
NA	TRBV7-2	NA	TRBJ1-2	TGTGCCAGCAGCCCCTCCCGGCAGGGAGGGTCTGGCTACACCTTC	CASSPSRQGGSGYTF
NA	TRBV25-1	few	TRBJ2-1	TGTGCCAGCAGTGGGTTAAGAACGGGGCTCTACAATGAGCAGTTCTTC	CASSGLRTGLYNEQFF
TRBD1	TRBV28	few	TRBJ2-7	TGTGCCACCGGACAGGGGTCCTCCTACGAGCAGTACTTC	CATGQGSSYEQYF
NA	TRBV6-1	NA	TRBJ2-6	TGTGCCAGCCTAGGGTGGGAACCTGAGGCCAACGTCCTGACTTTC	CASLGWEPEANVLTF
NA	TRBV20-1	few	TRBJ1-1	TGCAGTGCTAGGCAGGGACCCTTGAACACTGAAGCTTTCTTT	CSARQGPLNTEAFF
NA	TRBV7-2	many	TRBJ2-5	TGTGCCAGCGCCGACCGGGATTTCCAAGAGACCCAGTACTTC	CASADRDFQETQYF
TRBD2	TRBV29-1	NA	TRBJ2-5	TGCAGCGTTGCTAGCGGGGGCAACAATGAGCAGTACTTC	CSVASGGNNEQYF
NA	TRBV7-6	NA	TRBJ2-7	TGTGCCAGCAGCTTAGGTGCTGCAGAGTACGAGCAGTACTTC	CASSLGAAEYEQYF
TRBD1	TRBV5-1	NA	TRBJ1-6	TGCGCCAGCAGCATACAGGGGGCTAATTCACCCCTCCACTTT	CASSIQGANSPLHF
TRBD1	TRBV15	few	TRBJ1-4	TGTGCCACCAGCAGAGATCTGGGACAGCCGGGGGGACTGTTTTTT	CATSRDLGQPGGLFF
NA	TRBV4-1	NA	TRBJ2-1	TGCGCCAGCAGCCTCGGGACTTCTTACTACAATGAGCAGTTCTTC	CASSLGTSYYNEQFF
TRBD2	TRBV27	NA	TRBJ2-3	TGTGCCAGCAGTGATCCGGGACTAGCGGGCCGGTTGACGCAGTATTTT	CASSDPGLAGRLTQYF
NA	TRBV9	NA	TRBJ2-5	TGTGCCAGCAGCGTCCCCGGGAGCGGAGAGACCCAGTACTTC	CASSVPGSGETQYF
NA	TRBV7-2	few	TRBJ2-5	TGTGCCAGCAGCGTATCTCGTGTCAACAATGAGCAGTACTTC	CASSVSRVNNEQYF
NA	TRBV3-1	NA	TRBJ2-2	TGTGCCAGCAGCCGCGACGGACGGGGGAACACCGGGGAGCTGTTTTTT	CASSRDGRGNTGELFF
NA	TRBV24-1	few	TRBJ2-3	TGTGCCACCAGTGCGACCCGGGACGGTCCCACAGATACGCAGTATTTT	CATSATRDGPTDTQYF
TRBD1	TRBV5-1	NA	TRBJ2-1	TGCGCCAGCAGCTGGGGGCAGGGGGCCAATGAGCAGTTCTTC	CASSWGQGANEQFF
NA	TRBV3-1	NA	TRBJ2-7	TGTGCCAGCAGCCGAAGGGGACGGGAGAGCTCCTACGAGCAGTACTTC	CASSRRGRESSYEQYF